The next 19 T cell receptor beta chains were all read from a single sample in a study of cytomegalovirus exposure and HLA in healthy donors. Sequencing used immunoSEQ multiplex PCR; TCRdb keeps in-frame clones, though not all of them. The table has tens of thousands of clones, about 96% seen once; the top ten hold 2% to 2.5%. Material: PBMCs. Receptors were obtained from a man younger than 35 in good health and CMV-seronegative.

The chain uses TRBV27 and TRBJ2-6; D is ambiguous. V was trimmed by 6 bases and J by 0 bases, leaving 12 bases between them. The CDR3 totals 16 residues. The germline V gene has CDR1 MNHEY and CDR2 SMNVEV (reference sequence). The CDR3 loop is CASRNSGYSGANVLTF. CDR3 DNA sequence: TGTGCCAGCAGAAACTCAGGATACTCTGGGGCCAACGTCCTGACTTTC.

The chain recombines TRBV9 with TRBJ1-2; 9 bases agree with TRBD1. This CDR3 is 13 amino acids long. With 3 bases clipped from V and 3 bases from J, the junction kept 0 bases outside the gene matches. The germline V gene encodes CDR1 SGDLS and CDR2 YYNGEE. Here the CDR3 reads CASSGTGDYGYTF. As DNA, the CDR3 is TGTGCCAGCAGCGGGACAGGGGACTATGGCTACACCTTC.

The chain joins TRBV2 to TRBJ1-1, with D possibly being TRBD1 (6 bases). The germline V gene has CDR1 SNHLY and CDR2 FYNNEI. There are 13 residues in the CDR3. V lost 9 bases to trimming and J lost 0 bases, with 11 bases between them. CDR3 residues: CASKQGVNTEAFF. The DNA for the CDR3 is TGTGCCAGTAAACAGGGAGTGAACACTGAAGCTTTCTTT.

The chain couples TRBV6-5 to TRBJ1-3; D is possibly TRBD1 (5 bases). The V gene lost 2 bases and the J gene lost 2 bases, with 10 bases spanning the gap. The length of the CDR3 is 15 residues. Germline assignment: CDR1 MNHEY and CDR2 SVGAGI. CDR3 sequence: CASSYGQGAGNTIYF. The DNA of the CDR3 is TGTGCCAGCAGTTACGGGCAGGGCGCTGGAAACACCATATATTTT.

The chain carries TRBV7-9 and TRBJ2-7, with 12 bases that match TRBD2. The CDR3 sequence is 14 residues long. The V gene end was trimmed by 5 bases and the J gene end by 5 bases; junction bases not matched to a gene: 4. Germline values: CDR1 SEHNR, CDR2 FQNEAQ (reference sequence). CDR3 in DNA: TGTGCCAGCAGCACGCTAGCGGGAGGGGACGAGCAGTACTTC. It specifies CASSTLAGGDEQYF.

As DNA, the CDR3 is TGTGCCAGCAGCCAAGTTCGACTAGCGGGAGATGGAACAGATACGCAGTATTTT. Its protein product is CASSQVRLAGDGTDTQYF. The chain couples TRBV14 to TRBJ2-3, with 12 bases fitting TRBD2. Unmatched junction bases numbered 8, after V lost 1 base and J lost 3 bases. The germline V gene encodes CDR1 SGHDN and CDR2 FVKESK. This CDR3 is 18 amino acids long.

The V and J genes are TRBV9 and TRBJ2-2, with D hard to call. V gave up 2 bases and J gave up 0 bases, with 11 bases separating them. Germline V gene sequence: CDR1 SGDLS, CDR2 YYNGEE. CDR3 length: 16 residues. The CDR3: CASSVSRLTNTGELFF. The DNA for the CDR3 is TGTGCCAGCAGCGTCTCCAGGCTTACGAACACCGGGGAGCTGTTTTTT.

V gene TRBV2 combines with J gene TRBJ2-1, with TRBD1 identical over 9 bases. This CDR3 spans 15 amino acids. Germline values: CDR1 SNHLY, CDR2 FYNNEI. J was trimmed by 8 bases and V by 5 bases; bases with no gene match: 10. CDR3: CASSPSGTGHYEQFF. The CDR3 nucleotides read TGTGCCAGCAGTCCAAGCGGGACAGGGCATTATGAGCAGTTCTTC. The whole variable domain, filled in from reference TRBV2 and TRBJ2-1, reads EPEVTQTPSHQVTQMGQEVILRCVPISNHLYFYWYRQILGQKVEFLVSFYNNEISEKSEIFDDQFSVERPDGSNFTLKIRSTKLEDSAMYFCASSPSGTGHYEQFFGPGTRLTVL.

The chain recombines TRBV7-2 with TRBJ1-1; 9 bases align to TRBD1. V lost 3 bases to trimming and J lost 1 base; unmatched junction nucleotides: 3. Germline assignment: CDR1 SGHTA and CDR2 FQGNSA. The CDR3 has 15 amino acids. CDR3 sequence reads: CASSLWTGANTEAFF. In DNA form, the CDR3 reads TGTGCCAGCAGCTTGTGGACAGGGGCGAACACTGAAGCTTTCTTT.

This CDR3 is CASSFGDGYTF. For the CDR3, the DNA is TGTGCCAGCAGCTTCGGGGATGGCTACACCTTC. V usage is TRBV5-6 and J usage is TRBJ1-2; unclear D gene. The CDR3 sequence is 11 residues long. V was trimmed by 2 bases and J by 6 bases, leaving 5 bases between them. The germline CDR1 and CDR2 sequences are SGHDT and YYEEEE.

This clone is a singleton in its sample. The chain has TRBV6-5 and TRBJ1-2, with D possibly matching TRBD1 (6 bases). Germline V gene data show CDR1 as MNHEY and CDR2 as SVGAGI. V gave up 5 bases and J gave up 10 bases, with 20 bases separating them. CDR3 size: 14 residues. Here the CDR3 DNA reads TGTGCCAGCAGTACCCGGGTAGGACAGTTAGACTACACCTTC. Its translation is CASSTRVGQLDYTF.

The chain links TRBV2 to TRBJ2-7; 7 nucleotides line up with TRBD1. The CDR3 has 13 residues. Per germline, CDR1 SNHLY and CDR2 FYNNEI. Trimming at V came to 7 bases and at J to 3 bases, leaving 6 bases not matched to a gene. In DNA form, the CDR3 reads TGTGCCAGCACCAGACAGGGTTACTACGAGCAGTACTTC. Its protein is CASTRQGYYEQYF.

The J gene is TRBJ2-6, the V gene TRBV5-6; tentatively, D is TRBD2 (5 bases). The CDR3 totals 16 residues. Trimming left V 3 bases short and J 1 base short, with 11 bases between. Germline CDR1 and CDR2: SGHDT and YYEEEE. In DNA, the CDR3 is TGTGCCAGCAGCTCTGCCGGCGGGTCTGGGGCCAACGTCCTGACTTTC. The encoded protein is CASSSAGGSGANVLTF.

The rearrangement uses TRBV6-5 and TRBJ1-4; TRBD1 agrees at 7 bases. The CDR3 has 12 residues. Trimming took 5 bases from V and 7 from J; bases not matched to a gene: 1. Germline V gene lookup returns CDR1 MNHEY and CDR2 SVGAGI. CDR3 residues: CASSRQGEKLFF. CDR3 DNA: TGTGCCAGCAGTCGACAGGGTGAAAAACTGTTTTTT.

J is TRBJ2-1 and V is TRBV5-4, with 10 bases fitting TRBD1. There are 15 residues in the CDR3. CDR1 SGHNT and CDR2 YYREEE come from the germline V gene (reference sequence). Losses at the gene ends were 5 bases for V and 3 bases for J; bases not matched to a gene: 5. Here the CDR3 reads CASRGDRGNYNEQFF. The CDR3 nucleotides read TGTGCCAGCAGAGGGGACAGGGGCAACTACAATGAGCAGTTCTTC.

The CDR3 reads CASRTPTNEKLFF. CDR3 sequence (DNA): TGTGCCAGCAGAACACCAACTAATGAAAAACTGTTTTTT. The chain has TRBV6-6 and TRBJ1-4; D call uncertain. The CDR3 totals 13 residues. Germline CDR1 MNHNY, CDR2 SVGAGI (reference sequence). V lost 6 bases and J lost 0, with 5 bases in between.

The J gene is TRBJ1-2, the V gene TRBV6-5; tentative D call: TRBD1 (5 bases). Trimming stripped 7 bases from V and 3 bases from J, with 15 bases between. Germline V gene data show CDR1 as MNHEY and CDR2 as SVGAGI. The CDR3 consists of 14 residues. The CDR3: CASTSGGWDYGYTF. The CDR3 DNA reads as TGTGCCAGCACGTCGGGGGGTTGGGACTATGGCTACACCTTC.

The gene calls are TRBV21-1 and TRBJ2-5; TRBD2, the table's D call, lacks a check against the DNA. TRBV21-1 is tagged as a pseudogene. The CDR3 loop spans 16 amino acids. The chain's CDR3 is CASASSPEEIQETQYF. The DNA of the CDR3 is TGTGCCAGCGCCTCCTCACCCGAGGAGATACAAGAGACCCAGTACTTC.

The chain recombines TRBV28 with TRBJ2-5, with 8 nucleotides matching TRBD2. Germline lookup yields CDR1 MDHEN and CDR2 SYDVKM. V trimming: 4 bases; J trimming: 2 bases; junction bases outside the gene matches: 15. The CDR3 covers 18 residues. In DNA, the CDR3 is TGTGCCAGCAGTTCCCCGGGAGGGGCATTAGGCCGACAAGAGACCCAGTACTTC. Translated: CASSSPGGALGRQETQYF.